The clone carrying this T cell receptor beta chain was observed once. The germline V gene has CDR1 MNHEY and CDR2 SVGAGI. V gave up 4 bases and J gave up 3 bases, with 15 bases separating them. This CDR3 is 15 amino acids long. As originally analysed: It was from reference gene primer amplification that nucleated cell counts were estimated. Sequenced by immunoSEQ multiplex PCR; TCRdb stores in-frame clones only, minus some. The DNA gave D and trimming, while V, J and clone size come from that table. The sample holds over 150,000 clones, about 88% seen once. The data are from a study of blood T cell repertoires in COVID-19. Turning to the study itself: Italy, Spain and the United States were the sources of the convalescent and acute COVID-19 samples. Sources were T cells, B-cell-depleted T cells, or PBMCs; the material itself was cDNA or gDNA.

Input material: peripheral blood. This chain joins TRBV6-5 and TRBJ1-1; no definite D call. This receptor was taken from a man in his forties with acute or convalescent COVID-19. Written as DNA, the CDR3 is TGTGCCAGCAGTTCCTCGAGGGAGGGCTACACTGAAGCTTTCTTT. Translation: CASSSSREGYTEAFF.